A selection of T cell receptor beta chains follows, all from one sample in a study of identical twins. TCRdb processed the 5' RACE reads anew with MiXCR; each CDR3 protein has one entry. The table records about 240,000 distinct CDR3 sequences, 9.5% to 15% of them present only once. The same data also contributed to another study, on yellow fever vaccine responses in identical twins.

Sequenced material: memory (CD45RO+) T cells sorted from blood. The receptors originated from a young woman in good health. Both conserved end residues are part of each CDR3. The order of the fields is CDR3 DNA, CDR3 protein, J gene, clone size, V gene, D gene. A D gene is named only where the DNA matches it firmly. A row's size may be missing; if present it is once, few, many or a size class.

cdr3_nt: TGTGCCAGCAGTGAAGGCCTGAACGGGCGCTACGAGCAGTACTTC
cdr3_aa: CASSEGLNGRYEQYF
j_call: TRBJ2-7
clone_size: many
v_call: TRBV7-9
d_call: -

cdr3_nt: TGTGCCAGCAGCCAATATCTGCGGGAACCTAATGAGCAGTTCTTC
cdr3_aa: CASSQYLREPNEQFF
j_call: TRBJ2-1
clone_size: many
v_call: TRBV3-1
d_call: -

cdr3_nt: TGCAGTGCCGGGTTGGTGGGTCAGCCCCAGCATTTT
cdr3_aa: CSAGLVGQPQHF
j_call: TRBJ1-5
clone_size: -
v_call: TRBV20-1
d_call: -

cdr3_nt: TGTGCCAGCAAAAAGACGGGGCCCTCCTACGAGCAGTACTTC
cdr3_aa: CASKKTGPSYEQYF
j_call: TRBJ2-7
clone_size: -
v_call: TRBV27
d_call: -

cdr3_nt: TGTGCCAGCACGTCGCCTGGCACAGATACGCAGTATTTT
cdr3_aa: CASTSPGTDTQYF
j_call: TRBJ2-3
clone_size: -
v_call: TRBV6-1
d_call: -

cdr3_nt: TGCGCCAGCAGCGAGCAGGGCGGGAGCTCCTACGAGCAGTACTTC
cdr3_aa: CASSEQGGSSYEQYF
j_call: TRBJ2-7
clone_size: -
v_call: TRBV5-1
d_call: TRBD2

cdr3_nt: TGTGCCAGCAGTTTAACGGGGGGTAGAGCTGAAGCTTTCTTT
cdr3_aa: CASSLTGGRAEAFF
j_call: TRBJ1-1
clone_size: many
v_call: TRBV12-3/TRBV12-4
d_call: -

cdr3_nt: TGTGCCAGCAGCTCTACTATCGGGGCGCTGACGGAAAAACTGTTTTTT
cdr3_aa: CASSSTIGALTEKLFF
j_call: TRBJ1-4
clone_size: many
v_call: TRBV7-9
d_call: -

cdr3_nt: TGTGCCAGCAGCTTTGGAAGGGGAAAGGCCAACGTCCTGACTTTC
cdr3_aa: CASSFGRGKANVLTF
j_call: TRBJ2-6
clone_size: -
v_call: TRBV7-2
d_call: -

cdr3_nt: TGTGCCAGCAGTTCTTCCTGGGGGGACAATGAGCAGTTCTTC
cdr3_aa: CASSSSWGDNEQFF
j_call: TRBJ2-1
clone_size: few
v_call: TRBV6-5
d_call: -

cdr3_nt: TGCAGTGCGGTCGGGACTTCAACTTACGAGCAGTACTTC
cdr3_aa: CSAVGTSTYEQYF
j_call: TRBJ2-7
clone_size: many
v_call: TRBV20-1
d_call: -

cdr3_nt: TGCAGTGCTAGAGGGGAACTAGCGGGAGGACCTGAGCAGTATTTT
cdr3_aa: CSARGELAGGPEQYF
j_call: TRBJ2-3
clone_size: -
v_call: TRBV20-1
d_call: TRBD2

cdr3_nt: TGTGCCAGCAGCTCGCCGGACGCCAGGGGGAACACTGAAGCTTTCTTT
cdr3_aa: CASSSPDARGNTEAFF
j_call: TRBJ1-1
clone_size: many
v_call: TRBV7-9
d_call: -

cdr3_nt: TGTGCCAGCAGTTTTTCAGGGTTGGGGCCTGAAGCTTTCTTT
cdr3_aa: CASSFSGLGPEAFF
j_call: TRBJ1-1
clone_size: few
v_call: TRBV27
d_call: -

cdr3_nt: TGTGCCAGGAGCTCTGGACAACAAGAGACCCAGTACTTC
cdr3_aa: CARSSGQQETQYF
j_call: TRBJ2-5
clone_size: once
v_call: TRBV4-1
d_call: -

cdr3_nt: TGTGCCAGCAGCTTAGGCACAGGGGGAGCTTATGAGCAGTTCTTC
cdr3_aa: CASSLGTGGAYEQFF
j_call: TRBJ2-1
clone_size: few
v_call: TRBV11-3
d_call: TRBD1

cdr3_nt: TGTGCCACCAGTAACACGGTAGCCCCCTACGAGCAGTACTTC
cdr3_aa: CATSNTVAPYEQYF
j_call: TRBJ2-7
clone_size: -
v_call: TRBV24-1
d_call: -

cdr3_nt: TGTGCCAGCAGCTTATCGGGGACTAGCACAGATACGCAGTATTTT
cdr3_aa: CASSLSGTSTDTQYF
j_call: TRBJ2-3
clone_size: many
v_call: TRBV5-1
d_call: -

cdr3_nt: TGTGCCTCCTGCCAAGCGTTCCCAGGGGCTGGGGCCAACGTCCTGACTTTC
cdr3_aa: CASCQAFPGAGANVLTF
j_call: TRBJ2-6
clone_size: few
v_call: TRBV3-1
d_call: -

cdr3_nt: TGTGCCACCAGTGATCAGCGGCGGTCTAGCACAGATACGCAGTATTTT
cdr3_aa: CATSDQRRSSTDTQYF
j_call: TRBJ2-3
clone_size: -
v_call: TRBV24-1
d_call: -

cdr3_nt: TGCGCCAGCAGCCAAGATAACGGCAGGACCACAGATACGCAGTATTTT
cdr3_aa: CASSQDNGRTTDTQYF
j_call: TRBJ2-3
clone_size: few
v_call: TRBV4-1
d_call: -

cdr3_nt: TGCAGTGCTAGATCTTGGACAGGTAGCTCCTACGAGCAGTACTTC
cdr3_aa: CSARSWTGSSYEQYF
j_call: TRBJ2-7
clone_size: few
v_call: TRBV20-1
d_call: TRBD1

cdr3_nt: TGTGCCAGCAGCGTTTACAGGGTTGGGGAGCAGTACTTC
cdr3_aa: CASSVYRVGEQYF
j_call: TRBJ2-7
clone_size: many
v_call: TRBV14
d_call: -

cdr3_nt: TGTGCCAGCAGCCAAGTCTTCGGGGACAGGGGTCGAGAGACCCAGTACTTC
cdr3_aa: CASSQVFGDRGRETQYF
j_call: TRBJ2-5
clone_size: few
v_call: TRBV4-2
d_call: TRBD1